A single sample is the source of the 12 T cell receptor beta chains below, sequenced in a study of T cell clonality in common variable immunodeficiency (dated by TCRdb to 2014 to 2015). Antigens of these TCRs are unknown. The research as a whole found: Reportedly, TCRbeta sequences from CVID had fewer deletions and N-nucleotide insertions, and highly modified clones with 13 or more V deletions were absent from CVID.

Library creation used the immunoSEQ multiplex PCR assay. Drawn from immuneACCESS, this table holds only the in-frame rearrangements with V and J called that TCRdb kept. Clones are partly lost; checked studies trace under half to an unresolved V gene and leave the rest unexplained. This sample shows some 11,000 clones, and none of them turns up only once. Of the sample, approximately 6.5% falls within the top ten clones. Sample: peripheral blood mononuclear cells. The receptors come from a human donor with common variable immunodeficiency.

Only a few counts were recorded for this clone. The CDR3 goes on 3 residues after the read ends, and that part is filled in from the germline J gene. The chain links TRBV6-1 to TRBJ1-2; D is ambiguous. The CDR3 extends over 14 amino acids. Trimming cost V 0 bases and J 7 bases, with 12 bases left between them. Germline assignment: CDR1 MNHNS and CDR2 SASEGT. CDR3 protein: CASSEAQAFFGYTF. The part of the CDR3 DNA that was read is TGTGCCAGCAGTGAAGCGCAGGCCTTCTTTGGC.

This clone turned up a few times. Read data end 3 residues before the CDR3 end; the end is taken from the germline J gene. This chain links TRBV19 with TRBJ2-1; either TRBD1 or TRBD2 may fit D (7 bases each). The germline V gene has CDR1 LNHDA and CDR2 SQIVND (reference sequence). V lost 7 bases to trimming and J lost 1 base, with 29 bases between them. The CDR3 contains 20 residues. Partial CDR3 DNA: TGTGCCAGTACCTCATTTAGTCAGACAGGGAGGGCTTTTTCCTACAATGAG. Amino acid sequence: CASTSFSQTGRAFSYNE. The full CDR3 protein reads CASTSFSQTGRAFSYNEQFF.

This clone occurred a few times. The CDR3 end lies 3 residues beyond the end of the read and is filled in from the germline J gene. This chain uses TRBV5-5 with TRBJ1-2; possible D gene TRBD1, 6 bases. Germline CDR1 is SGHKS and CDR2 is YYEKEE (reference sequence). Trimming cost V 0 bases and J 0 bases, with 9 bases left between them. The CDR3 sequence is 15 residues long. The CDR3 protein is CASSLEGTTNYGYTF. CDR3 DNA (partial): TGTGCCAGCAGCTTGGAGGGGACAACTAACTATGGC.

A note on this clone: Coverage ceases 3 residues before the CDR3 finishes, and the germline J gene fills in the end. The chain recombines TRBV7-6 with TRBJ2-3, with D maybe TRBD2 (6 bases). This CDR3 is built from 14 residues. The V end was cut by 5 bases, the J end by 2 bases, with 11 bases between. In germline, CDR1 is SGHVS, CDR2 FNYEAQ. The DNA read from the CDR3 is TGTGCCAGCAGCCCCGGGGGAAACACAGATACG. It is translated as CASSPGGNTDT. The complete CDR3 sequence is CASSPGGNTDTQYF.

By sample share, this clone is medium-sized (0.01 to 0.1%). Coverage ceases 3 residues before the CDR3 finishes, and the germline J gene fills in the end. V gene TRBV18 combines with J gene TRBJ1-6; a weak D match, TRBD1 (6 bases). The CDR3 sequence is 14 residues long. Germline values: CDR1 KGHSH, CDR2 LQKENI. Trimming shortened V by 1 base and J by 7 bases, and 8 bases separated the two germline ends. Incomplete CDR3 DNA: TGTGCCAGCTCACCACAGGGGGGGAATTCACCC. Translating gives CASSPQGGNSP. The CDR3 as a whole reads CASSPQGGNSPLHF.

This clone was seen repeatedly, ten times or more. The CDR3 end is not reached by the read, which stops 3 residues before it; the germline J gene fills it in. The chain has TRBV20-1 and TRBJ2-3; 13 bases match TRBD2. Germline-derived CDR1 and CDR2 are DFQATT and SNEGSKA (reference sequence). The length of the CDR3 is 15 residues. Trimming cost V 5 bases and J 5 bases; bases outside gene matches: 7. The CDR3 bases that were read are TGCAGTGCTTACCGACTAGCGGGGGGAAAAGATACG. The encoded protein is CSAYRLAGGKDT. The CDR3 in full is CSAYRLAGGKDTQYF.

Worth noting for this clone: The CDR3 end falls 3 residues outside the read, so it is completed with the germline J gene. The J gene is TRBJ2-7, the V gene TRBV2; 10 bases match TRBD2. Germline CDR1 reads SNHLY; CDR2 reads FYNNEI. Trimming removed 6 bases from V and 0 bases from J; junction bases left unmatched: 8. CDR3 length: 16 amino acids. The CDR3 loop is CASRVITSGASYEQYF. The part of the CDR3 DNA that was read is TGTGCCAGCAGGGTTATCACTAGCGGGGCCTCCTACGAG. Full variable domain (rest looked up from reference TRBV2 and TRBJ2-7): EPEVTQTPSHQVTQMGQEVILRCVPISNHLYFYWYRQILGQKVEFLVSFYNNEISEKSEIFDDQFSVERPDGSNFTLKIRSTKLEDSAMYFCASRVITSGASYEQYFGPGTRLTVT.

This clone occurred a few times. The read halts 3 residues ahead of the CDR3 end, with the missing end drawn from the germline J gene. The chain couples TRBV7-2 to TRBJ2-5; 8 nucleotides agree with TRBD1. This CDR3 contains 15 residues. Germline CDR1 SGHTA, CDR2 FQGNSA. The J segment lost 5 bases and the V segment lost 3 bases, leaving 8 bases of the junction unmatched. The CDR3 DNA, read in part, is TGTGCCAGCAGCTTGGGCAGGGGGCGCATGGAGACC. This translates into CASSLGRGRMET. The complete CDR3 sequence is CASSLGRGRMETQYF.

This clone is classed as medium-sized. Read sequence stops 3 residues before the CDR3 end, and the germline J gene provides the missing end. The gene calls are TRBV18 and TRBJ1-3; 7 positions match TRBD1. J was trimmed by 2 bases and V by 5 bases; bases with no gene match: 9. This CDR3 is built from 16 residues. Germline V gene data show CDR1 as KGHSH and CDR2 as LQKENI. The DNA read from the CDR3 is TGTGCCAGCTCATCCCTTCCCGGGACAGCTGGAAACACC. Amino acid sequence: CASSSLPGTAGNT. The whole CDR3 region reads CASSSLPGTAGNTIYF.

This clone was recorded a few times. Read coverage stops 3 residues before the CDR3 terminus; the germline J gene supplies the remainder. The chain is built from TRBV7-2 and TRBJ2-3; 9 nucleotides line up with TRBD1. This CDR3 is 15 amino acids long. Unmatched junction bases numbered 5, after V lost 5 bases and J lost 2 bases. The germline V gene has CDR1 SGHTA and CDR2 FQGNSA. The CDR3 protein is CASSPGQGYTDTQYF. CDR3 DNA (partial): TGTGCCAGCAGCCCCGGACAGGGGTACACAGATACG.

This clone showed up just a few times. The DNA read from the CDR3 is TGTGCCTGGACTCGAAACCTGGGGCTCGTGGAGACC. Its translation: CAWTRNLGLVET. The whole CDR3 sequence is CAWTRNLGLVETQYF. The J gene is TRBJ2-5, the V gene TRBV30, with D maybe TRBD1 (5 bases). The read comes to an end 3 residues before the CDR3 does, leaving the germline J gene to fill in the end. V lost 4 bases and J 5 bases, leaving 20 bases between the germline ends. This CDR3 has 15 amino acids. Germline loops: CDR1 GTSNPN, CDR2 SVGIG (reference sequence).

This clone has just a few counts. CDR3 residues: CASTGTGVFNEQFF. The part of the CDR3 DNA that was read is TGCGCCAGCACCGGGACAGGGGTTTTTAATGAG. V and J are TRBV5-1 and TRBJ2-1; TRBD1 matches at 10 bases. Read sequence stops 3 residues before the CDR3 end, and the germline J gene provides the missing end. The CDR3 runs to 14 residues. J gave up 7 bases and V 6 bases, and 7 bases lay outside the gene matches. From germline, CDR1 is SGHRS and CDR2 YFSETQ.